These T cell receptor beta chains were read from a single sample in a study of blood T cell repertoires in COVID-19. Generated by immunoSEQ multiplex PCR, the TCRdb table keeps only in-frame clones and is missing some. The data show 45,000 to 65,000 clones, with roughly 90% seen just once and roughly 10% held by the top ten. Sequenced material: peripheral blood. These receptors came from a woman older than 75 with acute or convalescent COVID-19. Each CDR3 is given with its conserved first and last residue. The D gene is left open where the match is weak. Size is omitted from some rows. Given values are once, few, many or a class for expanded clones.

J,D,V,size,DNA,CDR3
TRBJ2-3,-,TRBV6-1,-,TGTGCCAGCAGTGAAGCCCGGGGGACTGAGCGCTTAGATACGCAGTATTTT,CASSEARGTERLDTQYF
TRBJ1-4,-,TRBV25-1,once,TGTGCCAGCAGAGGACACCCTAATGAAAAACTGTTTTTT,CASRGHPNEKLFF
TRBJ2-1,TRBD2,TRBV11-2,-,TGTGCCAGCAGCTTAAACCTAGCGGGAGCGACCAATGAGCAGTTCTTC,CASSLNLAGATNEQFF
TRBJ1-5,TRBD1,TRBV18,-,TGTGCCAGCTCACCACCGATCTCAGGGGGAAATCAGCCCCAGCATTTT,CASSPPISGGNQPQHF
TRBJ1-5,-,TRBV7-9,-,TGTGCCAGCAGCCCTGAGTTGAGCAATCAGCCCCAGCATTTT,CASSPELSNQPQHF
TRBJ1-3,-,TRBV7-8,few,TGTGCCAGCAGCTTAGAGCGCACGGGGGGCTCTGGAAACACCATATATTTT,CASSLERTGGSGNTIYF
TRBJ2-7,TRBD1,TRBV7-8,-,TGTGCCAGCAGTCAGGACAGGGTAAGCGAGCAGTACTTC,CASSQDRVSEQYF
TRBJ2-3,-,TRBV30,-,TGTGCCTGGAGACGGGAGAGGATAGATACGCAGTATTTT,CAWRRERIDTQYF
TRBJ2-3,-,TRBV5-4,-,TGTGCCAGCAGCCGCTTAAGCCGGGGAACAGGCACAGATACGCAGTATTTT,CASSRLSRGTGTDTQYF
TRBJ1-4,TRBD1,TRBV19,-,TGTGCCAGTAGCCCCTCAGGGGGCGCGGATGAAAAACTGTTTTTT,CASSPSGGADEKLFF
TRBJ2-7,-,TRBV6-6,once,TGTGCCAGCAGTCCCCTCGAAGTTGGGGCTTGGGCTTCCGAGCAGTACTTC,CASSPLEVGAWASEQYF
TRBJ2-2,-,TRBV7-3,-,TGTGCCAGCGATCCCCGGGGCACCGGGGAGCTGTTTTTT,CASDPRGTGELFF
TRBJ2-1,TRBD1,TRBV7-2,-,TGTGCCAGCAGCTTAGGGGGGACAGGGTTCTTCTACAATGAGCAGTTCTTC,CASSLGGTGFFYNEQFF
TRBJ1-1,TRBD1,TRBV7-2,-,TGTGCCAGCAGCGCCCCCGGGGGACAGAAGGCTAGTGAAGCTTTCTTT,CASSAPGGQKASEAFF
TRBJ2-7,TRBD2,TRBV24-1,-,TGTGCCACCAGTGAGGCGGGAGCCTACGAGCAGTACTTC,CATSEAGAYEQYF
TRBJ2-1,TRBD2,TRBV11-1,-,TGTGCCAGCAGACCAGCGGGAGGATCTTTAAATGAGCAGTTCTTC,CASRPAGGSLNEQFF
TRBJ1-1,-,TRBV5-8,-,TGTGCCAGCAGCTTGGGAGGGCTAGGCACTGAAGCTTTCTTT,CASSLGGLGTEAFF
TRBJ1-5,TRBD1,TRBV6-2/TRBV6-3,-,TGTGCCAGCAGTTGGACAGGGGGGGACAATCAGCCCCAGCATTTT,CASSWTGGDNQPQHF
TRBJ1-2,-,TRBV6-2/TRBV6-3,few,TGTGCCAGCAGTTACAGCCCGAATGGCTACACCTTC,CASSYSPNGYTF
TRBJ1-4,TRBD1,TRBV2,-,TGTGCCAGCAGTGCGGCCAGGGGGGAAAAACTGTTTTTT,CASSAARGEKLFF
TRBJ1-1,-,TRBV5-1,-,TGCGCCAGCAGCTTGCAGGATGGAACTGAAGCTTTCTTT,CASSLQDGTEAFF
TRBJ1-1,-,TRBV7-2,-,TGTGCCAGCAGCTTAGATGCTCGAGGCACTGAAGCTTTCTTT,CASSLDARGTEAFF
TRBJ2-3,TRBD2,TRBV19,-,TGTGCCAGTAGAAGGACTAGCGGCACAGATACGCAGTATTTT,CASRRTSGTDTQYF
TRBJ2-7,-,TRBV5-1,-,TGCGCCAGCAGCTTGGCTTTAGTGACAGGTACCTACGAGCAGTACTTC,CASSLALVTGTYEQYF
TRBJ1-1,-,TRBV7-9,-,TGTGCCAGCAGCTTAGGATTGGGGCAGGGACTAAGGGACACTGAAGCTTTCTTT,CASSLGLGQGLRDTEAFF
TRBJ2-3,-,TRBV5-6,-,TGTGCCAGCAGCTTCCTAGCTGGTGTGGATACGCAGTATTTT,CASSFLAGVDTQYF
TRBJ1-3,TRBD1,TRBV9,-,TGTGCCAGCAGCCTCGACACCGGGACAGGGCGCCGAAACACCATATATTTT,CASSLDTGTGRRNTIYF
TRBJ2-5,-,TRBV9,-,TGTGCCAGCAGCGTAGAAGCTATTCAAGAGACCCAGTACTTC,CASSVEAIQETQYF
TRBJ1-1,TRBD1,TRBV7-2,-,TGTGCCAGCAGCCGACAGGGCACTGAAGCTTTCTTT,CASSRQGTEAFF
TRBJ2-7,TRBD2,TRBV4-2,-,TGTGCCAGCAGCCAGAGAGTAGCGGGAGGGCCGGGGGAGCAGTACTTC,CASSQRVAGGPGEQYF
TRBJ2-5,TRBD1,TRBV6-5,-,TGTGCCAGCAGCGTAAGGGGGCCCCAAGAGACCCAGTACTTC,CASSVRGPQETQYF
TRBJ1-1,-,TRBV7-9,-,TGTGCCAGCAGAGAGGAGGGACGGCCTGAAGCTTTCTTT,CASREEGRPEAFF
TRBJ2-7,-,TRBV3-1/TRBV3-2,-,TGTGCCAGCAGCCAACAAACTAGCAGCCTCCACTACGAGCAGTACTTC,CASSQQTSSLHYEQYF
TRBJ1-5,-,TRBV7-9,-,TGTGCCAGCAGCTTAGGGAGGACTGGCAATCAGCCCCAGCATTTT,CASSLGRTGNQPQHF